Listed below are T cell receptor beta chains from one sample, sequenced in a study of human thymus T cells. The method was immunoSEQ multiplex PCR; TCRdb's version includes in-frame clones alone and lacks a portion of them. The table shows 78,000 or so clones, with approximately 97% occurring only once. The sequencing input was thymus tissue. The receptors were sampled from a boy under three years old with a congenital heart defect but otherwise immunologically healthy. The CDR3 runs from the conserved cysteine through the conserved F or W. A D gene is named only where the DNA matches it firmly. Size is stated for part of the rows, as once, few or many counts, or as a class when the clone is expanded.

TGCGCCAGCAGCTTAGGACCCGGGGACAGGGCTTACGAGCAGTACTTC | CASSLGPGDRAYEQYF | TRBV5-1 | . | TRBJ2-7 | TRBD1
TGTGCCAGCAGCTTTGAAAAGGGAAATAACGCTGAAGCTTTCTTT | CASSFEKGNNAEAFF | TRBV5-6 | . | TRBJ1-1 | .
TGTGCCAGCAGCTTAGAGGGGGCGGCACAGCCCCAGCATTTT | CASSLEGAAQPQHF | TRBV11-2 | . | TRBJ1-5 | .
TGTGCCAGCAGCCACTCAGTAGGGGGCGCCCGCTCTGGAAACACCATATATTTT | CASSHSVGGARSGNTIYF | TRBV14 | . | TRBJ1-3 | TRBD1
TGTGCCAGCAGCCGAGAAGGCTATGGCTACACCTTC | CASSREGYGYTF | TRBV7-9 | . | TRBJ1-2 | .
TGTGCCAGCAGTGAGTCACCCCACAGGGGGGGAAGAGAAAAACTGTTTTTT | CASSESPHRGGREKLFF | TRBV2 | . | TRBJ1-4 | TRBD1
TGTGCCAGCAGCTTAGGGGGGCCCCACCCCTACGAGCAGTACTTC | CASSLGGPHPYEQYF | TRBV7-8 | . | TRBJ2-7 | .
TGCGCCAGCAGGGCCGGGACACGGCTCAACACTGAAGCTTTCTTT | CASRAGTRLNTEAFF | TRBV10-2 | once | TRBJ1-1 | .
TGTGCCAGCAGGGCACGCCCGATGAACACTGAAGCTTTCTTT | CASRARPMNTEAFF | TRBV27 | . | TRBJ1-1 | .
TGTGCCAGCAACTGGTTTACCGGGGCCCAAGAGACCCAGTACTTC | CASNWFTGAQETQYF | TRBV2 | . | TRBJ2-5 | .
TGTGCCAGCAGCTTAGACGAGGGGGACAGGGGGCTGGAGAATACGCAGTATTTT | CASSLDEGDRGLENTQYF | TRBV7-9 | . | TRBJ2-3 | TRBD1
TGTGCCAGCAGCCAAGAGGGACAGGGGGAAGCAGATACGCAGTATTTT | CASSQEGQGEADTQYF | TRBV6-4 | . | TRBJ2-3 | TRBD1
TGTGCCAGCAGTCCCCGACAGGGAGGGGGAGAGACCCAGTACTTC | CASSPRQGGGETQYF | TRBV27 | . | TRBJ2-5 | .
TGTGCCAGCAGCGTAGAGGGCAGTGATAATGAAAAACTGTTTTTT | CASSVEGSDNEKLFF | TRBV9 | . | TRBJ1-4 | .
TGTGCCAGTAGTATAGGACAGGGCTGGGGTCAGCCCCAGCATTTT | CASSIGQGWGQPQHF | TRBV19 | few | TRBJ1-5 | TRBD1
TGTGCCAGCAGCTTGCTGCAGGGGTATCAGCGGGAGAGGGATGAGCAGTTCTTC | CASSLLQGYQRERDEQFF | TRBV5-6 | once | TRBJ2-1 | TRBD2
TGTGCCATCAGGGAAACGGACAGGCCTGAGGGGGACTCTGGAAACACCATATATTTT | CAIRETDRPEGDSGNTIYF | TRBV10-3 | once | TRBJ1-3 | TRBD1
TGCGCCAGCAGCTTAAGTACAGGGGAGGGGGAGACCCAGTACTTC | CASSLSTGEGETQYF | TRBV5-1 | . | TRBJ2-5 | .
TGTGCCAGCAGTGAAACAGGGGATTGCAATCAGCCCCAGCATTTT | CASSETGDCNQPQHF | TRBV2 | . | TRBJ1-5 | TRBD1
TGCGCCAGCAGCTTGCGGCCAGCGGGATACACCGGGGAGCTGTTTTTT | CASSLRPAGYTGELFF | TRBV5-1 | . | TRBJ2-2 | TRBD2
TGTGCCAGCAGCTCTACTCCCGGGACAGGGCCCTACAATGAGCAGTTCTTC | CASSSTPGTGPYNEQFF | TRBV27 | . | TRBJ2-1 | TRBD1
TGTGCCAGCAGCTTTAGGAGGCATGAGCAGTTCTTC | CASSFRRHEQFF | TRBV5-6 | . | TRBJ2-1 | .
TGCAGCGTTGAGGGCATCTCGGGACGCTATGGCTACACCTTC | CSVEGISGRYGYTF | TRBV29-1 | . | TRBJ1-2 | .
TGTGCCAGCCGTGGGAAGGGGTCCAATCAGCCCCAGCATTTT | CASRGKGSNQPQHF | TRBV28 | . | TRBJ1-5 | .
TGTGCCAGCAGCGGTCGGGGGGGAGACTCCAAAAACATTCAGTACTTC | CASSGRGGDSKNIQYF | TRBV5-4 | . | TRBJ2-4 | TRBD2
TGTGCCAGCAGTTTATGCGACAGGGAAGGCTACGAGCAGTACTTC | CASSLCDREGYEQYF | TRBV28 | once | TRBJ2-7 | TRBD1
TGTGCTAGTGGTCCCAAAACAAGGAATGGCTACACCTTC | CASGPKTRNGYTF | TRBV12-5 | . | TRBJ1-2 | .
TGTGCCAGCGGAGCGGGAGGCTACGAGCAGTACTTC | CASGAGGYEQYF | TRBV6-1 | . | TRBJ2-7 | TRBD2
TGTGCCATCAGTGAGTCGGGTGTTGGCAATCAGCCCCAGCATTTT | CAISESGVGNQPQHF | TRBV10-3 | few | TRBJ1-5 | .
TGTGCCAGCAGCTCCCAGACTAGCGGGAGGGCCGGGGAGACCCAGTACTTC | CASSSQTSGRAGETQYF | TRBV21-1 | . | TRBJ2-5 | .
TGTGCCAGCAGTGAAGACAGGGGGACCTCCAATGAGCAGTTCTTC | CASSEDRGTSNEQFF | TRBV6-1 | . | TRBJ2-1 | TRBD1
TGTGCCAGCAGTTCGAAGGGACTAGCAAGAGATACGCAGTATTTT | CASSSKGLARDTQYF | TRBV6-5 | . | TRBJ2-3 | TRBD2
TGTGCCAGCAGTGAATTTCGGAACTACGAGCAGTACTTC | CASSEFRNYEQYF | TRBV25-1 | once | TRBJ2-7 | .
TGTGCCAGCAGTGGTCGTCTAGCGGGTGGGGATACGCAGTATTTT | CASSGRLAGGDTQYF | TRBV6-1 | . | TRBJ2-3 | TRBD2
TGTGCCAGCAGTTTTGCGACAGGGGGCTGGGGGGACACCGGGGAGCTGTTTTTT | CASSFATGGWGDTGELFF | TRBV28 | . | TRBJ2-2 | TRBD1
TGTGCCAGCACCCTCAAGGGAATGTCGAACACCGGGGAGCTGTTTTTT | CASTLKGMSNTGELFF | TRBV28 | . | TRBJ2-2 | .
TGTGCCAGCAGCCTAACCGGGACTAGCAACTACGAGCAGTACTTC | CASSLTGTSNYEQYF | TRBV5-6 | . | TRBJ2-7 | TRBD2
TGTGCCAGCAGCTTTCGGACGAACACTGAAGCTTTCTTT | CASSFRTNTEAFF | TRBV5-6 | . | TRBJ1-1 | .
TGTGCCAGCAGTGAATCGGGTTTTAGTTGGCAGGGGTTCTCTGGCTACACCTTC | CASSESGFSWQGFSGYTF | TRBV25-1 | . | TRBJ1-2 | .
TGTGCCAGCAGCCTCCACCCGGGGGCTAGCGGGGGGGTGCGAGAGACCCAGTACTTC | CASSLHPGASGGVRETQYF | TRBV7-2 | . | TRBJ2-5 | TRBD2
TGTGCCAGCAGCTTCCGGGGTGGAAACACCATATATTTT | CASSFRGGNTIYF | TRBV5-4 | . | TRBJ1-3 | .
TGTGCCAGCAGCCAAGAGTTATCCGCCCAGCGGGGCACAGATACGCAGTATTTT | CASSQELSAQRGTDTQYF | TRBV4-2 | . | TRBJ2-3 | .
TGTGCCAGTACCGCACCCGCTCAGGGAGAAAAGGGCAATCAGCCCCAGCATTTT | CASTAPAQGEKGNQPQHF | TRBV19 | . | TRBJ1-5 | .
TGTGCCAGCACCAAAGAGGGGGGACAGGCGACCTACGAGCAGTACTTC | CASTKEGGQATYEQYF | TRBV6-6 | . | TRBJ2-7 | TRBD1
TGTGCCAGCAGCGAGACAGGGATCCTTACAGATACGCAGTATTTT | CASSETGILTDTQYF | TRBV9 | . | TRBJ2-3 | TRBD1
TGTGCCAGCAGCGGACCGGGACAGGTGCCGTCAGATACGCAGTATTTT | CASSGPGQVPSDTQYF | TRBV7-9 | . | TRBJ2-3 | TRBD1
TGTGCCAGTACCGGGACTAGCGTCAATGAGCAGTTCTTC | CASTGTSVNEQFF | TRBV10-3 | . | TRBJ2-1 | TRBD2
TGTGCCAGCAGCGCTAGCCGAATGGGACTAGCGGGACACAATGAGCAGTTCTTC | CASSASRMGLAGHNEQFF | TRBV9 | . | TRBJ2-1 | TRBD2
TGTGCCAGCTCTCCCCGGGCTGCCCAATACTCCTACGAGCAGTACTTC | CASSPRAAQYSYEQYF | TRBV18 | . | TRBJ2-7 | .
TGTGCCAGCAGCCACAGGGACAGGGGGTCGCAGTACTTC | CASSHRDRGSQYF | TRBV14 | . | TRBJ2-5 | TRBD1
TGTGCCAGTAGTATAGGTTTTAGGGACAGGGTTGGTAATGAAAAACTGTTTTTT | CASSIGFRDRVGNEKLFF | TRBV19 | . | TRBJ1-4 | TRBD1
TGTGCCAGCAGCCGACAGGGTTCCAACTATGGCTACACCTTC | CASSRQGSNYGYTF | TRBV4-2 | few | TRBJ1-2 | TRBD1
TGTGCCAGCAGTGAATCGTATACTCTTGAAAATCAGCCCCAGCATTTT | CASSESYTLENQPQHF | TRBV6-1 | . | TRBJ1-5 | .
TGTGCCAGCAGTTACTCCCCAGGGAGGGACACTGAAGCTTTCTTT | CASSYSPGRDTEAFF | TRBV6-5 | . | TRBJ1-1 | .
TGTGCCAGCCGGGGCGGGTGCGGGGGGGCCCTCGAGACCCAGTACTTC | CASRGGCGGALETQYF | TRBV9 | . | TRBJ2-5 | TRBD2
TGTGCCAGCAGCTTGGTCAGGGACGGCTACACCTTC | CASSLVRDGYTF | TRBV5-6 | . | TRBJ1-2 | .
TGTGCCAGTAGTTCCCCGGCGGATCAGCCCCAGCATTTT | CASSSPADQPQHF | TRBV19 | . | TRBJ1-5 | .
TGTGCCAGCACACCGGGACTAGTTTCCATAATCAATGAGCAGTTCTTC | CASTPGLVSIINEQFF | TRBV18 | . | TRBJ2-1 | TRBD2